This TCR beta chain was captured by sequencing in a study of CD8 T cells in ankylosing spondylitis (dated by TCRdb to 2015 to 2018). Study-wide context: The study set out to find disease-linked TCR variants by profiling T cell receptor beta repertoires in ankylosing spondylitis patients and healthy donors. The whole study cohort included 90 to 120 healthy donors and around 25 ankylosing spondylitis patients. Peripheral blood samples were taken, and synovial fluid was additionally collected from ankylosing spondylitis patients.

Concerning this clonotype: What this receptor recognizes is not known. Base qualities are not provided; no much larger clone lies one nucleotide away.

V loses 4 bases at its end and J loses 7 bases; junction bases beyond the gene matches: 6. The CDR3 contains 15 residues, cysteine and phenylalanine counted. Just the 45-base CDR3 DNA is kept, in frame starting at base 1. The CDR1 and CDR2 encoded by the germline V gene are SGHRS and YFSETQ. TCRdb records Illumina HiSeq 2500 as the sequencer. TCR beta libraries were prepared by quantitative 5'-RACE with molecular barcodes. The source study handled its data this way. A new computational method, built on a probabilistic model of VDJ rearrangement, was used to identify disease-linked TCR variants. Clones were called with MiXCR by TCRdb after fastp trimmed the public reads at Q25, and only in-frame beta chains were retained. Each record represents a unique CDR3 protein, reported with the most common genes and DNA among its rows. The V and J calls were not made by the authors but by TCRdb's processing. The table for this sample lists under 950,000 distinct CDR3 sequences; around a fifth of them were counted only once. The ten largest clones add up to over 15% of the sample.

Overall results and qualifications from the work: In peripheral blood, the disease-linked clones were found at relatively low frequencies and had a CD8+ phenotype. Some of the motif variants had been reported before in the synovial fluid and blood of reactive arthritis patients, a finding that suggests common disease-initiation mechanisms. According to the report, matched synovial fluid samples from ankylosing spondylitis patients were significantly enriched for the disease-linked clones. Blood from ankylosing spondylitis patients appeared to be characterized by a TCR beta motif made up of several highly homologous amino acid variants.

The source is a male donor with ankylosing spondylitis. The receptor chain draws on TRBV5-1 and TRBJ2-3, with 13 junctional bases fitting TRBD2. The specimen was blood, either unsorted or a sorted T cell fraction (not recorded which). The DNA reads as follows: TGCGCCAGCAGCCCCGGGACTAGCGGGGTCAATACGCAGTATTTT. This gives the protein CASSPGTSGVNTQYF.